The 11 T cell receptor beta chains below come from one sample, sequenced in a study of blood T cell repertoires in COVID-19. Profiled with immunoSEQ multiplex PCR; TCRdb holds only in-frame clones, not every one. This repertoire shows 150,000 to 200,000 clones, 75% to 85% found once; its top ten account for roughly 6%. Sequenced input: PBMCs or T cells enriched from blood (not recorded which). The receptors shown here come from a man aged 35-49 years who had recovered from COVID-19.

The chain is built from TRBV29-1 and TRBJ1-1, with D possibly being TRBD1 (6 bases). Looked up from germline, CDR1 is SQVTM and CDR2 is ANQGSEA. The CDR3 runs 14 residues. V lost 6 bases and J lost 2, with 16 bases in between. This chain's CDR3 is CSVSTQQGNTEAFF. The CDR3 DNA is TGCAGCGTGTCCACGCAACAGGGAAACACTGAAGCTTTCTTT.

The CDR3 DNA reads as TGTGCCAGCAGCTCGGGACAGGGGAGCATCTATGGCTACACCTTC. Protein: CASSSGQGSIYGYTF. This chain joins TRBV7-8 and TRBJ1-2, with TRBD1 matching 10 bases. Germline V gene sequence: CDR1 SGHVS, CDR2 FQNEAQ. The junction had 6 bases not matched to a gene; V was cut back by 4 bases and J by 4 bases. The CDR3 length is 15 residues.

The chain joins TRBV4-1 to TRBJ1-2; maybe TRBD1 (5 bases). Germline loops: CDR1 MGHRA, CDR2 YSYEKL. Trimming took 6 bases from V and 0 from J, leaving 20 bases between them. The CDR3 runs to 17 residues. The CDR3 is CASSNPRGQGPNYGYTF. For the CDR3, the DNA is TGCGCCAGCAGTAACCCCCGTGGACAAGGCCCTAACTATGGCTACACCTTC.

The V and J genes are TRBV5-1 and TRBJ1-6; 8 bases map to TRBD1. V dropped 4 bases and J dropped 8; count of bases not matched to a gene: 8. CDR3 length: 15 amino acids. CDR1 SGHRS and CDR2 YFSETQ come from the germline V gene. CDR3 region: CASSRDRGRDSPLHF. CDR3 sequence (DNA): TGCGCCAGCAGCCGAGACAGGGGCCGAGATTCACCCCTCCACTTT.

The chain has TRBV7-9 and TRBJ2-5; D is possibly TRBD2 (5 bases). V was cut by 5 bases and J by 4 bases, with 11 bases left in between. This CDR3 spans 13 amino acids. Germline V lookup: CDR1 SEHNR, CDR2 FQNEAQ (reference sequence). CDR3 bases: TGTGCCAGCAGCCTCAGTGGAGGAGAGACCCAGTACTTC. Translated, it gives CASSLSGGETQYF.

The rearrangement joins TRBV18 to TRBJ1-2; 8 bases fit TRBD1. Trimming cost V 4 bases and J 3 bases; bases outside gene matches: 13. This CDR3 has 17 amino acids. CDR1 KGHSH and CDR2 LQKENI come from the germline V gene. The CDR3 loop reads CASSLNFGDRGDYGYTF. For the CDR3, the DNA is TGTGCCAGCTCACTAAACTTTGGAGACAGGGGAGACTATGGCTACACCTTC. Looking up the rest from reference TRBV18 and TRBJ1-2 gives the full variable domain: NAGVMQNPRHLVRRRGQEARLRCSPMKGHSHVYWYRQLPEEGLKFMVYLQKENIIDESGMPKERFSAEFPKEGPSILRIQQVVRGDSAAYFCASSLNFGDRGDYGYTFGSGTRLTVV.

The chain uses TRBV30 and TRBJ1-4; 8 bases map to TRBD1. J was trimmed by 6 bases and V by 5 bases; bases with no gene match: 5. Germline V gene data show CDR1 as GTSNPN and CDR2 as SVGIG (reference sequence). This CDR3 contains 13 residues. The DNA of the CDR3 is TGTGCCTGGGACAGGGGCGCGGATGAAAAACTGTTTTTT. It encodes CAWDRGADEKLFF.

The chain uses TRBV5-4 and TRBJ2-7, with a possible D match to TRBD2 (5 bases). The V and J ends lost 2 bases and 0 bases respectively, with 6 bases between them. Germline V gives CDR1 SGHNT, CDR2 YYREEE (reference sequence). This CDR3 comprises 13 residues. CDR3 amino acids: CASSFGGSYEQYF. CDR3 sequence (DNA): TGTGCCAGCAGCTTTGGAGGCTCCTACGAGCAGTACTTC.

In DNA form, the CDR3 reads TGCGCCAGCAGCCTTGAGTTTAGCGGGGGGCGCACCGGGGAGCTGTTTTTT. It codes for CASSLEFSGGRTGELFF. The V and J genes are TRBV4-1 and TRBJ2-2, with 10 bases fitting TRBD2. The CDR3 runs 17 residues. CDR1 and CDR2 (germline): MGHRA, YSYEKL. J gave up 4 bases and V 4 bases, and 9 bases lay outside the gene matches.

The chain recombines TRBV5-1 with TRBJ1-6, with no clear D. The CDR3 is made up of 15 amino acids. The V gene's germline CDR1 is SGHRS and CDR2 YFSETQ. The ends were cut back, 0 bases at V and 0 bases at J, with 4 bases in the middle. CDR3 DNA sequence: TGCGCCAGCAGCTTGGAGAGCTCCTATAATTCACCCCTCCACTTT. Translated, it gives CASSLESSYNSPLHF.

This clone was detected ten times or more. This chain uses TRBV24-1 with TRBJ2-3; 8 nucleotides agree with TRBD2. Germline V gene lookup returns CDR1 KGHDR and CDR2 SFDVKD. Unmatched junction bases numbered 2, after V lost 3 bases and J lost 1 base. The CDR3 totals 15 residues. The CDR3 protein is CATSDRGGGTDTQYF. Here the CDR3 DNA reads TGTGCCACCAGTGATCGGGGGGGCGGCACAGATACGCAGTATTTT.